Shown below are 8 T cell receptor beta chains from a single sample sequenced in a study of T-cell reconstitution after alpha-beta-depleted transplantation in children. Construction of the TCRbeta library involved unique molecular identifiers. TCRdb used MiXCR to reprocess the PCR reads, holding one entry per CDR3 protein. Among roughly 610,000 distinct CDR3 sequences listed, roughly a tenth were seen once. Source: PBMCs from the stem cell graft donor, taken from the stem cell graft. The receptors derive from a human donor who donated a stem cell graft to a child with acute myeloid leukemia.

CDR3 amino acids: CASSQTGTSDKNEQFF. DNA of the CDR3: TGTGCCAGCAGCCAGACCGGGACTAGCGATAAAAATGAGCAGTTCTTC. V and J are TRBV3-1 and TRBJ2-1, with 10 bases that match TRBD2. The CDR3 loop spans 16 amino acids. Trimming at V came to 3 bases and at J to 7 bases, leaving 9 bases not matched to a gene. Germline V lookup: CDR1 LGHDT, CDR2 YNNKEL (reference sequence).

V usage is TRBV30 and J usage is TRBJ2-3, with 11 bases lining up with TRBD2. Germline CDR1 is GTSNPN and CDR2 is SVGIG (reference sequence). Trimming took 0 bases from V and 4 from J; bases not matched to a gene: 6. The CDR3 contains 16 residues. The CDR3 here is CAWSVGLAGGSDTQYF. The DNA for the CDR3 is TGTGCCTGGAGTGTTGGGCTAGCGGGAGGTTCAGATACGCAGTATTTT.

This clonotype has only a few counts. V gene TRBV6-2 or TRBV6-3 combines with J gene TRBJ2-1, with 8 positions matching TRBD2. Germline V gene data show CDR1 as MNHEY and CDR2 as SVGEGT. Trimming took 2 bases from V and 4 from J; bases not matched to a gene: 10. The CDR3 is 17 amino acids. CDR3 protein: CASSYDSRLAGYNEQFF. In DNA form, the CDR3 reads TGTGCCAGCAGTTACGACTCACGTCTAGCGGGTTACAATGAGCAGTTCTTC.

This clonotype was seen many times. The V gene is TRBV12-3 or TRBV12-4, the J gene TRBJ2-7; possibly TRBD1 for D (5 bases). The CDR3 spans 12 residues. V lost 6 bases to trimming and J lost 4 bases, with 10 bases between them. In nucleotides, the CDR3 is TGTGCCAGCAGCCATGACAGTTACGAGCAGTACTTC. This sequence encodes CASSHDSYEQYF.

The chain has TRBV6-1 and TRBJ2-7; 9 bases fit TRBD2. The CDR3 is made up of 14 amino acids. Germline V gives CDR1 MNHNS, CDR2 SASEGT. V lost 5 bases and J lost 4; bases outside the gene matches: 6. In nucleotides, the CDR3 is TGTGCCAGCAGTATCAGAGCGGGAGGTTACGAGCAGTACTTC. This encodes CASSIRAGGYEQYF.

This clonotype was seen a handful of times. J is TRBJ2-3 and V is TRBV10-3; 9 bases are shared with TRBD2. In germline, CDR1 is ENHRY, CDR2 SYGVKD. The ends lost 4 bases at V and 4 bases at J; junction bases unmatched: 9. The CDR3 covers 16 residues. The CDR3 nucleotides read TGTGCCATCAGTGGGACTAGCGACATTTCACCAGATACGCAGTATTTT. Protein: CAISGTSDISPDTQYF.

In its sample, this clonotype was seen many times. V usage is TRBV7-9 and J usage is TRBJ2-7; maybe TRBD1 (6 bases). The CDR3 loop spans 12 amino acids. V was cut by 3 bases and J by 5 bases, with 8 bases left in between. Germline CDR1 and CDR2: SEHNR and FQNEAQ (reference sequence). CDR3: CASSFNRDEQYF. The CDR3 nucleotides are TGTGCCAGCAGCTTCAACAGGGACGAGCAGTACTTC.

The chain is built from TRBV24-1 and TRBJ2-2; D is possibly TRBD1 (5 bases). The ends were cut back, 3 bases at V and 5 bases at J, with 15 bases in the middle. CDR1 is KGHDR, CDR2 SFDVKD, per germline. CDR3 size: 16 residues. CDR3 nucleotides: TGTGCCACCAGTGATCCCAGGCAGGGTGGAACCGGGGAGCTGTTTTTT. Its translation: CATSDPRQGGTGELFF.